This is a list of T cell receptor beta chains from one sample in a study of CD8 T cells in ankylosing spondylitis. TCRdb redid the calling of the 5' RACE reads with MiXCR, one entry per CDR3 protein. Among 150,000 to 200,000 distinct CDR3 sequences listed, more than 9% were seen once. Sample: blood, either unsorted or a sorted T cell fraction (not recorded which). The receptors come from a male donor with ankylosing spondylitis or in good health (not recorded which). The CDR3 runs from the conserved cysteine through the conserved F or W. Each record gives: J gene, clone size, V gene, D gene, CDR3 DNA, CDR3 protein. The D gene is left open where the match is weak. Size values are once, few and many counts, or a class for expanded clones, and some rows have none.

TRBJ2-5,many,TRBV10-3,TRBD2,TGTGCCATCAGAACTAGCGGGGGGGCGGGACAAGAGACCCAGTACTTC,CAIRTSGGAGQETQYF
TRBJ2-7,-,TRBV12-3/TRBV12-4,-,TGTGCCAGCATTCCTGATGGGGGGCGGTTATACTTC,CASIPDGGRLYF
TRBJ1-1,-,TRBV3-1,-,TGTGCCAGCAGCCACCAACTGGTGAACACTGAAGCTTTCTTT,CASSHQLVNTEAFF
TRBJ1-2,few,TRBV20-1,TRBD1,TGCAGTGCAAAGACAGGGAGGAGTAACTATGGCTACACCTTC,CSAKTGRSNYGYTF
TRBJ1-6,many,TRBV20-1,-,TGCAGCGCAACCGTCGACAAGGGACGCTCCTATAATTCACCCCTCCACTTT,CSATVDKGRSYNSPLHF
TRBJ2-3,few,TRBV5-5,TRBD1,TGTGCCAGCAGCCTTGGGACAGTAGCGCAGTATTTT,CASSLGTVAQYF
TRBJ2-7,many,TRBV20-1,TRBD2,TGCAGTGCTAAACTAGCGGGTTACGAGCAGTACTTC,CSAKLAGYEQYF
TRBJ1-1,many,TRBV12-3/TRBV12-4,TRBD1,TGTGCCAGCAATCACAGGGGTCTCACTGAAGCTTTCTTT,CASNHRGLTEAFF
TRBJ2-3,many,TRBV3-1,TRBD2,TGTGCCAGCAGCCAAAGGCGATTCGGGGGGGAGGGTACAGATACGCAGTATTTT,CASSQRRFGGEGTDTQYF
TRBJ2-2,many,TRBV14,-,TGTGCCAGCAGCAGCCTGGGGCGAGTCGGGGAGCTGTTTTTT,CASSSLGRVGELFF
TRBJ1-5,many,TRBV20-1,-,TGCAGTGCTAGAAAAAATAGCAATCAGCCCCAGCATTTT,CSARKNSNQPQHF
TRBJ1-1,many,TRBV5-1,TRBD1,TGCGCCAGCAGCTCATTGACAGGGGTGAACACTGAAGCTTTCTTT,CASSSLTGVNTEAFF
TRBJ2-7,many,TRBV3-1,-,TGTGCCAGCAGCCAAAGATTGGGGGGGGCGGTAGACCCCTACGAGCAGTACTTC,CASSQRLGGAVDPYEQYF
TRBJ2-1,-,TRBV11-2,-,TGTGCCGGCTCTTACGGCCAGGGGGGATACAATGAGCAGTTCTTC,CAGSYGQGGYNEQFF
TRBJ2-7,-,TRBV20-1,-,TGCAGTGCTAGCTCCGGGAGGGGGCGCTCCTACGAGCAGTACTTC,CSASSGRGRSYEQYF
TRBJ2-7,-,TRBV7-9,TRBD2,TGTGCCAGCAGCCCTCGGGAGGGCTCTTACGAGCAGTACTTC,CASSPREGSYEQYF
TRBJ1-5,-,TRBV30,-,TGTGCCTGGAGTGTTGTCCATAACGATCAGCCCCAGCATTTT,CAWSVVHNDQPQHF